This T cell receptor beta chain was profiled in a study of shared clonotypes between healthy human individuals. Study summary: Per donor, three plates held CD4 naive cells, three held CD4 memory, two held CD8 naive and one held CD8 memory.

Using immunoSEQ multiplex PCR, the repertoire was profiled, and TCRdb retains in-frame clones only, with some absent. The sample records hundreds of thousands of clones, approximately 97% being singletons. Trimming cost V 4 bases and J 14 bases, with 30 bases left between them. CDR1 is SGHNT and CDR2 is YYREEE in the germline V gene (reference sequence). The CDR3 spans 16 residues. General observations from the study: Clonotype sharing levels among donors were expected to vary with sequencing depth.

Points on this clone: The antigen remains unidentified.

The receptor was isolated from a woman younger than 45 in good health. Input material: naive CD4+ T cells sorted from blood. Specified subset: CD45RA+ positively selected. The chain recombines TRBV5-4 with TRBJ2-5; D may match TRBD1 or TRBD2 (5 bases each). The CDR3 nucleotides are TGTGCCAGCAGCATGGGGTCTTCGGGACCAAGCTCAGCAGAATACTTC. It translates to CASSMGSSGPSSAEYF.